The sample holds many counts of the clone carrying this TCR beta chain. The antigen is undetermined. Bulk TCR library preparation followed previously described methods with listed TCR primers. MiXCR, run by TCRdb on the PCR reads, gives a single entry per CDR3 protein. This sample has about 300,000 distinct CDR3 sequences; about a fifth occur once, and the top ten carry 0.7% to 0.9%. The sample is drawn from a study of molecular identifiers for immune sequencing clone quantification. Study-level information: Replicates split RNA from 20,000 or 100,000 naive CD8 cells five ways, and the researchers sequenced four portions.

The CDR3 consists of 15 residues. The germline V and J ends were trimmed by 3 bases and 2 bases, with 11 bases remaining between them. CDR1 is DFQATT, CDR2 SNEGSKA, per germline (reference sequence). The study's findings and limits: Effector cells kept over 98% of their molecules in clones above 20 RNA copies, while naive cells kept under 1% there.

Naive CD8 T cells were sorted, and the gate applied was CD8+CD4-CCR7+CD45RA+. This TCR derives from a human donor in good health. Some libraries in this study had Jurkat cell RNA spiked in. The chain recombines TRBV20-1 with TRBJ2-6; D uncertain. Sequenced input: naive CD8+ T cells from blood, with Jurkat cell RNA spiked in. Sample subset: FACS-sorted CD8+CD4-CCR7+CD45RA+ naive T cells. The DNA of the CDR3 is TGCAGTGCTAGCCCCTTGGGGACTGGGGCCAACGTCCTGACTTTC. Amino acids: CSASPLGTGANVLTF.